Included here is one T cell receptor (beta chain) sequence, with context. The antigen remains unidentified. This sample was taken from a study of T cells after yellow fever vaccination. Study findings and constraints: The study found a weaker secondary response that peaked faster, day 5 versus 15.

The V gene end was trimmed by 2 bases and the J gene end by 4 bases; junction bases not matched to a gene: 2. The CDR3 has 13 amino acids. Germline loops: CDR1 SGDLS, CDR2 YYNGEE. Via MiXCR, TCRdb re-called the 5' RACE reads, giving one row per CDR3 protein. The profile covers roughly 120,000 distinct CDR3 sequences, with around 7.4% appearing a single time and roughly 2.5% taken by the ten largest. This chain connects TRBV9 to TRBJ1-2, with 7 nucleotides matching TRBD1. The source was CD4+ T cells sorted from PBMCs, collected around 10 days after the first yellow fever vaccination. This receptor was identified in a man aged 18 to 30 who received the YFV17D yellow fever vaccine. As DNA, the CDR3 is TGTGCCAGCAGCGTGGGGGACAGCTATGGCTACACCTTC. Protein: CASSVGDSYGYTF.